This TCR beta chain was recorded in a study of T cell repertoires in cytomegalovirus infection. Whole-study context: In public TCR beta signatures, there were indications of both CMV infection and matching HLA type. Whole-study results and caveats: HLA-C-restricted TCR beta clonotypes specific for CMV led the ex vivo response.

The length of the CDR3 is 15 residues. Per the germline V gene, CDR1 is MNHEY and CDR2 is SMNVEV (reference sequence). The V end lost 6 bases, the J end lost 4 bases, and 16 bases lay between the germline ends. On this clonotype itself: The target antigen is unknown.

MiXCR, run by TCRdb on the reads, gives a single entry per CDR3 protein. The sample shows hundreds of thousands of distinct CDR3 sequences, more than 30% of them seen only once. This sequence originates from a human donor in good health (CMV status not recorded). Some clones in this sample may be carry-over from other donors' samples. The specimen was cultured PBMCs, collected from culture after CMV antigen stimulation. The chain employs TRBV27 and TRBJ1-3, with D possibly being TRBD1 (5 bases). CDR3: CASSLTPGPGNTIYF. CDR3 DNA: TGTGCCAGCAGCCTTACCCCAGGGCCCGGAAACACCATATATTTT.